This T cell receptor (beta chain) was retrieved from a study of blood T cell repertoires in COVID-19. At the level of the study: The origin of the acute and convalescent COVID-19 samples was the United States, Italy and Spain. From T cells, B-cell-depleted T cells, or PBMCs came the material, which was cDNA or gDNA.

CDR1 is MGHRA, CDR2 YSYEKL, per germline. V lost 4 bases and J lost 9; bases outside the gene matches: 9. This CDR3 spans 15 amino acids. Under the authors' procedure: Estimation of nucleated cell counts relied on the amplification of reference gene primers. TCRdb's table, derived via immunoSEQ multiplex PCR, lists solely in-frame clones and lacks some. From that table come the V and J calls and clone size; the DNA was used to work out D and trimming. The profile shows some 77,000 clones, around 88% of them singletons. This receptor was identified in a man aged 25-40 years with acute or convalescent COVID-19. The specimen sequenced was peripheral blood. J is TRBJ2-7 and V is TRBV4-1; 13 nucleotides align to TRBD2. Written as DNA, the CDR3 is TGCGCCAGCAGCCCAGAACTAGCGGGAGGGCCACCGCAGTACTTC. This sequence encodes CASSPELAGGPPQYF.